Listed below are T cell receptor beta chains from one sample, sequenced in a study of cytomegalovirus exposure and HLA in healthy donors. TCRdb's copy holds only in-frame clones and misses some; the assay was immunoSEQ multiplex PCR. In total, the table holds about 160,000 clones. The sequencing sample was made of PBMCs. The receptors were sampled from a woman aged 55-69 years in good health and CMV-seronegative. Both conserved end residues are part of each CDR3. Fields, in order: J gene, V gene, D gene, CDR3 protein, CDR3 DNA. D genes are given only for firm matches.

>TRBJ2-5|TRBV28|TRBD1
CASSTPGQGKKTQYF
TGTGCCAGCAGTACCCCGGGACAGGGGAAAAAGACCCAGTACTTC
>TRBJ2-1|TRBV4-2|TRBD2
CASSQDKASGVEQFF
TGTGCCAGCAGCCAAGATAAGGCTAGCGGGGTAGAGCAGTTCTTC
>TRBJ2-7|TRBV7-9|.
CASSLALGAYEQYF
TGTGCCAGCAGCTTAGCGCTTGGAGCCTACGAGCAGTACTTC
>TRBJ2-1|TRBV6-4|.
CASSDSSGSYNEQFF
TGTGCCAGCAGTGACTCTAGCGGCAGCTACAATGAGCAGTTCTTC
>TRBJ1-5|TRBV4-3|.
CASSRGTNQPQHF
TGCGCCAGCTCCCGCGGCACAAATCAGCCCCAGCATTTT
>TRBJ1-2|TRBV6-5|.
CASSYSSREAGYTF
TGTGCCAGCAGTTACTCCTCTCGGGAGGCTGGCTACACCTTC
>TRBJ2-1|TRBV19|TRBD1
CASTPGGYTYNEQFF
TGTGCCAGTACCCCAGGGGGATACACCTACAATGAGCAGTTCTTC
>TRBJ2-5|TRBV9|.
CASSVAPQGQETQYF
TGTGCCAGCAGCGTAGCCCCCCAGGGCCAAGAGACCCAGTACTTC
>TRBJ2-2|TRBV6-5|.
CASRKTGLGGELFF
TGTGCCAGCAGAAAAACAGGGTTGGGCGGGGAGCTGTTTTTT
>TRBJ2-3|TRBV7-3|.
CASSFETDTQYF
TGTGCCAGCAGCTTTGAGACAGATACGCAGTATTTT
>TRBJ2-5|TRBV5-6|.
CASSLQGGETQYF
TGTGCCAGCAGCTTGCAGGGTGGAGAGACCCAGTACTTC
>TRBJ2-2|TRBV5-1|.
CASSLNGDSVTGELFF
TGCGCCAGCAGCTTAAACGGGGATTCAGTTACCGGGGAGCTGTTTTTT
>TRBJ1-1|TRBV2|.
CASSKGGNTEAFF
TGTGCCAGCAGCAAAGGAGGGAACACTGAAGCTTTCTTT
>TRBJ1-4|TRBV4-2|TRBD1
CASSQASLQGGNEKLFF
TGTGCCAGCAGCCAAGCATCATTACAGGGGGGGAATGAAAAACTGTTTTTT
>TRBJ1-1|TRBV9|.
CASSVAGLETAPRTEAFF
TGTGCCAGCAGCGTAGCTGGGTTAGAGACAGCGCCGCGCACTGAAGCTTTCTTT
>TRBJ2-7|TRBV7-3|TRBD1
CASSPGQGAYEQYF
TGTGCCAGCAGCCCAGGACAGGGAGCCTACGAGCAGTACTTC
>TRBJ1-6|TRBV18|TRBD1
CASSLDRGDNSPLHF
TGTGCCAGCTCCCTCGACAGGGGTGATAATTCACCCCTCCACTTT
>TRBJ1-2|TRBV7-9|.
CASSLALNYGYTF
TGTGCCAGCAGCTTAGCGCTAAACTATGGCTACACCTTC
>TRBJ2-3|TRBV5-1|TRBD1
CASSLRTGYTDTQYF
TGCGCCAGCAGCTTAAGGACAGGGTACACAGATACGCAGTATTTT
>TRBJ2-7|TRBV5-1|.
CASSSQGGGSYEQYF
TGCGCCAGCAGCTCGCAGGGAGGGGGATCCTACGAGCAGTACTTC
>TRBJ1-2|TRBV4-3|TRBD1
CASSQDGTARRSYGYTF
TGCGCCAGCAGCCAAGATGGGACAGCACGGAGAAGCTATGGCTACACCTTC
>TRBJ2-7|TRBV7-2|.
CASTYGGSYEQYF
TGTGCCAGCACCTACGGGGGCTCCTACGAGCAGTACTTC
>TRBJ2-1|TRBV7-9|TRBD2
CASFFGATSGSYNEQFF
TGTGCCAGCTTCTTCGGCGCTACTAGCGGAAGTTACAATGAGCAGTTCTTC
>TRBJ2-5|TRBV28|.
CASSSGSASQETQYF
TGTGCCAGCAGTTCGGGGTCCGCTTCTCAAGAGACCCAGTACTTC
>TRBJ1-2|TRBV7-2|.
CASSLGRDYGYTF
TGTGCCAGCAGCTTAGGTCGGGACTATGGCTACACCTTC
>TRBJ1-1|TRBV2|.
CASSEITGLTEAFF
TGTGCCAGCAGTGAGATAACAGGGCTCACTGAAGCTTTCTTT
>TRBJ1-1|TRBV9|TRBD1
CASSLSTGGRGMNTEAFF
TGTGCCAGCAGCCTATCGACAGGGGGCAGGGGCATGAACACTGAAGCTTTCTTT
>TRBJ2-2|TRBV6-1|.
CASSGTGNTGELFF
TGTGCCAGCAGTGGCACAGGGAACACCGGGGAGCTGTTTTTT
>TRBJ2-7|TRBV7-9|.
CASSLDVRGSYEQYF
TGTGCCAGCAGCTTAGATGTCAGGGGCTCCTACGAGCAGTACTTC
>TRBJ1-2|TRBV4-3|.
CASSQEGHGLTNYGYTF
TGCGCCAGCAGCCAAGAGGGACACGGGTTAACTAACTATGGCTACACCTTC
>TRBJ1-1|TRBV6-1|TRBD1
CASRTGQATEAFF
TGTGCCAGCAGGACGGGACAGGCAACTGAAGCTTTCTTT
>TRBJ2-7|TRBV6-5|TRBD1
CASSTGETRGQYF
TGTGCCAGCAGTACAGGGGAAACTAGGGGGCAGTACTTC
>TRBJ2-1|TRBV18|.
CASSPIGGTSNEQFF
TGTGCCAGCTCACCAATTGGCGGAACCTCCAATGAGCAGTTCTTC
>TRBJ2-1|TRBV15|.
CATSRPLTDNEQFF
TGTGCCACCAGCAGACCCCTGACTGACAATGAGCAGTTCTTC
>TRBJ1-1|TRBV5-4|.
CASSLRKPMNTEAFF
TGTGCCAGCAGCTTACGTAAGCCCATGAACACTGAAGCTTTCTTT
>TRBJ1-4|TRBV27|TRBD1
CASSQGGRGNEKLFF
TGTGCCAGCAGTCAAGGGGGCCGGGGTAATGAAAAACTGTTTTTT
>TRBJ2-2|TRBV18|TRBD2
CASSPRGLAGPNTGELFF
TGTGCCAGCTCACCAAGGGGACTAGCGGGACCGAACACCGGGGAGCTGTTTTTT
>TRBJ1-2|TRBV7-3|TRBD1
CASSLTGTVPEGYTF
TGTGCCAGCAGCTTAACCGGGACAGTTCCTGAGGGCTACACCTTC
>TRBJ1-5|TRBV2|.
CASSASGATGQPQHF
TGTGCCAGCAGTGCTTCAGGGGCTACGGGTCAGCCCCAGCATTTT
>TRBJ1-5|TRBV6-5|.
CASSYSGGYQPQHF
TGTGCCAGCAGTTACTCCGGCGGATATCAGCCCCAGCATTTT